The rows below give T cell receptor beta chains drawn from one sample of a study of cytomegalovirus exposure and HLA in healthy donors. The table came from immunoSEQ multiplex PCR; TCRdb's copy has only in-frame clones and leaves some out. The top ten clones hold more than 1.5% of a sample with fewer than 60,000 clones, around 93% of them seen once. Sequencing was performed on PBMCs. Receptors originate from a woman under 30 in good health and CMV-seropositive. The CDR3 runs from the conserved cysteine through the conserved F or W. Fields, in order: V gene, CDR3 protein.

V gene: TRBV28; CDR3 protein: CASSRISGANVLTF
V gene: TRBV9; CDR3 protein: CASSVDGTGGKEQFF
V gene: TRBV9; CDR3 protein: CASSASRPGDTQYF
V gene: TRBV9; CDR3 protein: CASSVGNSGGDTQYF
V gene: TRBV4-1; CDR3 protein: CASSTDRVFMDTQYF
V gene: TRBV6-6; CDR3 protein: CASSYSEGVHQPQHF
V gene: TRBV5-1; CDR3 protein: CASSLPSGVGTADTQYF
V gene: TRBV27; CDR3 protein: CASRLQGKSYEQYF
V gene: TRBV19; CDR3 protein: CASSNSGRTGGAETQYF
V gene: TRBV25-1; CDR3 protein: CASSEQGFRNTIYF
V gene: TRBV7-9; CDR3 protein: CATPGLATYNEQFF
V gene: TRBV19; CDR3 protein: CASSISPGVNEKLFF
V gene: TRBV4-3; CDR3 protein: CASSHDSNSPLHF
V gene: TRBV7-9; CDR3 protein: CASSLVRTTQLYGYTF
V gene: TRBV4-2; CDR3 protein: CASSPTSGGAGELFF
V gene: TRBV19; CDR3 protein: CASSGQYNEQFF
V gene: TRBV7-9; CDR3 protein: CASTTSGVGEQFF
V gene: TRBV5-5; CDR3 protein: CASTGTGHSYEQYF
V gene: TRBV5-1; CDR3 protein: CASSNWGPDTQYF
V gene: TRBV18; CDR3 protein: CASSPADSDSGNTIYF
V gene: TRBV9; CDR3 protein: CASSVGLGGSTEAFF
V gene: TRBV11-2; CDR3 protein: CASSLASGTGGYEQYF
V gene: TRBV9; CDR3 protein: CASSAGQGWSYEQYF
V gene: TRBV7-6; CDR3 protein: CASSSLAGGPDTQYF
V gene: TRBV28; CDR3 protein: CASNPVRNQPQHF
V gene: TRBV28; CDR3 protein: CASSWIRGQGTYGYTF
V gene: TRBV4-3; CDR3 protein: CATGPGGSYNEQFF
V gene: TRBV4-1; CDR3 protein: CASSGQGYEQYF
V gene: TRBV19; CDR3 protein: CASSFKPGTRRGYTF
V gene: TRBV25-1; CDR3 protein: CASSEFESPVYEAFF
V gene: TRBV9; CDR3 protein: CASSATRASEQFF
V gene: TRBV19; CDR3 protein: CASSVRQGRTEAFF
V gene: TRBV18; CDR3 protein: CASSPPLRNYGYTF
V gene: TRBV9; CDR3 protein: CASSVVGSGNTGELFF
V gene: TRBV14; CDR3 protein: CASSQSPGAKNIQYF
V gene: TRBV7-6; CDR3 protein: CASSLDWGTNQPQHF
V gene: TRBV7-8; CDR3 protein: CASSFFGRGTGYTF
V gene: TRBV7-9; CDR3 protein: CASSLGTGETNEKLFF
V gene: TRBV18; CDR3 protein: CASSPALQNENSPLHF
V gene: TRBV6-6; CDR3 protein: CASDSRGQGVKKLFF
V gene: TRBV7-9; CDR3 protein: CASSPLAGTGTYSNQPQHF
V gene: TRBV9; CDR3 protein: CASSDGQTEKLFF
V gene: TRBV7-8; CDR3 protein: CASSPVRDRAGEVFF
V gene: TRBV9; CDR3 protein: CASSEWGSSGGNNEQFF
V gene: TRBV7-2; CDR3 protein: CASSLGSGISSYNEQFF
V gene: TRBV7-8; CDR3 protein: CASSSLGGGKNIQYF
V gene: TRBV7-2; CDR3 protein: CASSPPPVPEQFF
V gene: TRBV5-6; CDR3 protein: CASSLQGLTGELFF
V gene: TRBV6-1; CDR3 protein: CASSEMGGSYNSPLHF
V gene: TRBV11-2; CDR3 protein: CASSQLAGGAYNEQFF
V gene: TRBV7-2; CDR3 protein: CASSSYSQETQYF
V gene: TRBV20-1; CDR3 protein: CSASNDRGYTF
V gene: TRBV7-9; CDR3 protein: CASSLRGLAFF
V gene: TRBV9; CDR3 protein: CASSPTITNTGELFF